This entry lists 22 T cell receptor beta chains sequenced from one sample in a study of cytomegalovirus exposure and HLA in healthy donors. PCR primers comprised 60 Vbeta and 13 Jbeta primers. The data were produced by immunoSEQ multiplex PCR, yet TCRdb's version contains in-frame clones alone and is incomplete. The sample lists tens of thousands of clones, 79% occurring once. The specimen sequenced was PBMCs. The receptors come from a man younger than 45 in good health and CMV-seronegative.

The gene calls are TRBV18 and TRBJ1-4, with a weak D call TRBD1 (5 bases). V lost 4 bases and J lost 4, with 13 bases in between. The CDR3 extends over 15 amino acids. The germline V gene has CDR1 KGHSH and CDR2 LQKENI. CDR3 sequence reads: CASSRMGLNNEKLFF. The CDR3 region has the DNA TGTGCCAGCTCACGGATGGGACTGAATAATGAAAAACTGTTTTTT.

The J gene is TRBJ2-1, the V gene TRBV5-1, with a weak D call TRBD1 (6 bases). Trimming removed 4 bases from V and 13 bases from J, with 15 bases in between. Germline loops: CDR1 SGHRS, CDR2 YFSETQ. This CDR3 comprises 12 residues. DNA for the CDR3: TGCGCCAGCAGCACGACAGGTATTGAACAGTTCTTC. Residues: CASSTTGIEQFF.

Turning to this clone: One junction end does not reproduce the germline sequence, and a read error may be involved. The chain employs TRBV29-1 and TRBJ2-3, with D tentatively TRBD2 (6 bases). Germline values: CDR1 SQVTM, CDR2 ANQGSEA. The CDR3 loop spans 14 amino acids. Here the CDR3 DNA reads TGCAGCGTCCCCCGGGACTGGGGCACAGATACGCAGTGTTTT. Amino acid sequence: CSVPRDWGTDTQCF.

The J gene is TRBJ2-3, the V gene TRBV19, with 10 bases lining up with TRBD1. V was pared by 9 bases and J by 3 bases, with 6 bases of the junction left unmatched. This CDR3 comprises 14 residues. In germline, CDR1 is LNHDA, CDR2 SQIVND (reference sequence). CDR3 nucleotide sequence: TGTGCCAGCAATGACAGGGGGCGGACAGATACGCAGTATTTT. Its translation is CASNDRGRTDTQYF.

This chain joins TRBV5-1 and TRBJ1-5; 9 nucleotides align to TRBD1. The CDR3 is made up of 15 amino acids. Germline V gives CDR1 SGHRS, CDR2 YFSETQ. Trimming removed 4 bases from V and 4 bases from J; junction bases left unmatched: 6. The chain's CDR3 is CASSVAGTGNQPQHF. In DNA, the CDR3 is TGCGCCAGCAGCGTAGCCGGGACAGGGAATCAGCCCCAGCATTTT.

The chain uses TRBV19 and TRBJ1-5; TRBD1 matches at 10 bases. J was trimmed by 5 bases and V by 7 bases; bases with no gene match: 5. Germline V gene lookup returns CDR1 LNHDA and CDR2 SQIVND (reference sequence). There are 14 residues in the CDR3. For the CDR3, the DNA is TGTGCCAGTAAAACGGGACAGGGGTATCAGCCCCAGCATTTT. Amino acid sequence: CASKTGQGYQPQHF.

The genes are TRBV11-2 and TRBJ1-1, with D perhaps matching TRBD1 (5 bases). Deletions cut 4 bases from V and 5 bases from J, with 11 bases between. There are 13 residues in the CDR3. Germline CDR1 and CDR2: SGHAT and FQNNGV. The CDR3 reads CASSSTGRTEAFF. Here the CDR3 DNA reads TGTGCCAGCAGCTCAACAGGACGAACTGAAGCTTTCTTT.

The J gene is TRBJ1-5, the V gene TRBV18; 9 nucleotides align to TRBD1. CDR1 and CDR2 (germline): KGHSH, LQKENI. This CDR3 is built from 14 residues. J lost 4 bases, V lost 5 bases, and 3 bases had no gene match. The chain's CDR3 is CASSEDRGNQPQHF. The CDR3 DNA follows: TGTGCCAGCTCAGAAGACAGGGGGAATCAGCCCCAGCATTTT.

The chain has TRBV7-2 and TRBJ2-3; 7 nucleotides line up with TRBD1. The CDR3 runs 14 residues. Trimming removed 1 base from V and 6 bases from J; junction bases left unmatched: 4. Germline assignment: CDR1 SGHTA and CDR2 FQGNSA. The CDR3 protein is CASSLERGQDTQYF. The CDR3 DNA reads as TGTGCCAGCAGCTTAGAGAGGGGGCAGGATACGCAGTATTTT. The complete variable domain, with remaining parts taken from reference TRBV7-2 and TRBJ2-3, reads GAGVSQSPSNKVTEKGKDVELRCDPISGHTALYWYRQSLGQGLEFLIYFQGNSAPDKSGLPSDRFSAERTGGSVSTLTIQRTQQEDSAVYLCASSLERGQDTQYFGPGTRLTVL.

The chain carries TRBV28 and TRBJ2-6; 7 bases line up with TRBD1. The CDR3 is 16 amino acids. The trim removed 8 bases at V and 0 bases at J, leaving 7 bases unmatched. Germline V lookup: CDR1 MDHEN, CDR2 SYDVKM. CDR3 residues: CASLNRGFSGANVLTF. The CDR3 coding sequence is TGTGCCAGCCTCAACAGGGGTTTCTCTGGGGCCAACGTCCTGACTTTC.

The V and J genes are TRBV18 and TRBJ1-5; TRBD1 aligns across 12 bases. The CDR3 extends over 15 amino acids. Per the germline V gene, CDR1 is KGHSH and CDR2 is LQKENI. Unmatched junction bases numbered 4, after V lost 3 bases and J lost 7 bases. DNA for the CDR3: TGTGCCAGCTCACCGGGACAGGGGGCGACGCAGCCCCAGCATTTT. It specifies CASSPGQGATQPQHF.

The chain carries TRBV28 and TRBJ1-2; perhaps TRBD1 as D (5 bases). Trimming removed 5 bases from V and 5 bases from J, with 12 bases in between. This CDR3 has 13 amino acids. Germline V gives CDR1 MDHEN, CDR2 SYDVKM. CDR3 sequence reads: CASSTWGVYGYTF. DNA of the CDR3: TGTGCCAGCAGTACCTGGGGGGTATATGGCTACACCTTC.

With regard to this clone: The junction and the germline gene differ at one end; a read error may be behind it. The chain carries TRBV27 and TRBJ2-7, with 10 positions matching TRBD1. Germline assignment: CDR1 MNHEY and CDR2 SMNVEV (reference sequence). This CDR3 spans 16 amino acids. The CDR3, as DNA: TGTGCCCGCAGTCCTAGGGGGACAGGGGTCTCCTACGAGCAGTACTTC. This codes for CARSPRGTGVSYEQYF.

V gene TRBV29-1 combines with J gene TRBJ2-5; TRBD1 agrees at 8 bases. Germline trimming cut 7 bases from V and 5 bases from J; bases unmatched to any gene: 9. The germline V gene has CDR1 SQVTM and CDR2 ANQGSEA. There are 13 residues in the CDR3. CDR3 nucleotide sequence: TGCAGCGCCCTAGGACAGGGAGTGGAGACCCAGTACTTC. This gives the protein CSALGQGVETQYF.

For this clone: A read error may account for a junction end that differs from germline. V gene TRBV18 combines with J gene TRBJ1-5, with D possibly being TRBD1 (6 bases). Germline V gene sequence: CDR1 KGHSH, CDR2 LQKENI. This CDR3 region has 13 residues. This CDR3 reads CASSEKVWDTQEW. CDR3 in DNA: TGTGCCAGCTCAGAAAAAGTATGGGACACCCAGGAGTGG.

The chain joins TRBV7-9 to TRBJ2-3, with D perhaps matching TRBD2 (6 bases). Trimming took off 3 bases at V and 3 bases at J, with 16 bases between the two ends. CDR1 is SEHNR and CDR2 is FQNEAQ in the germline V gene (reference sequence). This CDR3 comprises 16 residues. The CDR3 here is CASSLTSGGGTDTQYF. CDR3 nucleotide sequence: TGTGCCAGCAGCTTGACTAGTGGGGGAGGTACAGATACGCAGTATTTT.

The chain joins TRBV5-1 to TRBJ1-4, with D perhaps TRBD1 (5 bases). The CDR3 sequence is 14 residues long. Germline CDR1 and CDR2: SGHRS and YFSETQ. V was pared by 4 bases and J by 4 bases, with 11 bases between. Here the CDR3 DNA reads TGCGCCAGCAGCCCAGACGGACATAATGAAAAACTGTTTTTT. Translated: CASSPDGHNEKLFF.

This clone was seen only once. The rearrangement joins TRBV27 to TRBJ2-7; tentatively, D is TRBD2 (6 bases). CDR1 and CDR2 from the germline V gene are MNHEY and SMNVEV (reference sequence). Trimming left V 6 bases short and J 7 bases short, with 10 bases between. The CDR3 consists of 11 residues. The CDR3: CASRIGTEQYF. In nucleotides, the CDR3 is TGTGCCAGCAGAATCGGGACTGAGCAGTACTTC.

This clone showed up just a few times. V is TRBV4-3 and J is TRBJ2-3, with 9 bases identical to TRBD2. The CDR3 totals 16 residues. Germline V CDR1 and CDR2: LGHNA, YSLEER. V shed 1 base, J shed 2 bases, and the junction held 4 bases outside the gene matches. For the CDR3, the DNA is TGCGCCAGCAGCCAAGGCGGGGGGGAAACCACAGATACGCAGTATTTT. This encodes CASSQGGGETTDTQYF.

The gene calls are TRBV5-6 and TRBJ2-5; D unresolved. The ends were cut back, 3 bases at V and 2 bases at J, with 8 bases in the middle. This CDR3 is 13 amino acids long. CDR1 is SGHDT, CDR2 YYEEEE, per germline. The CDR3 is CASSSTAQETQYF. CDR3 coding DNA: TGTGCCAGCAGCTCTACAGCACAAGAGACCCAGTACTTC.

The chain combines TRBV28 with TRBJ1-2; 7 bases are a match to TRBD1. This CDR3 has 15 residues. V shed 2 bases and J 2 bases; nucleotides not matched to a gene: 5. CDR1 is MDHEN and CDR2 is SYDVKM in the germline V gene. The CDR3 DNA reads TGTGCCAGCAGTTTAGGCGACAGGGCCAACTATGGCTACACCTTC. Amino acid sequence: CASSLGDRANYGYTF.

The chain combines TRBV11-3 with TRBJ2-7; 13 nucleotides agree with TRBD2. Germline CDR1 SGHNT, CDR2 YENEEA. J lost 5 bases, V lost 1 base, and 2 bases had no gene match. The CDR3 consists of 15 residues. CDR3 residues: CASSLGTSGSNEQYF. CDR3 bases: TGTGCCAGCAGCTTAGGGACTAGCGGGAGCAACGAGCAGTACTTC.